These T cell receptor beta chains were read from a single sample in a study of Graves' ophthalmopathy and Graves' hyperthyroidism. TCRdb re-called the multiplex PCR reads through MiXCR, storing one row per CDR3 protein. The top ten hold about 46% of the sample, which has about 220,000 distinct CDR3 sequences, under 25% seen once. Sequencing input: peripheral blood. The receptors here all came from a woman in her forties or fifties with Graves' ophthalmopathy. CDR3s include the opening cysteine and the closing phenylalanine or tryptophan.

>TRBV12-3/TRBV12-4|TRBJ1-5
CASTEGQPNQPQHF
>TRBV7-2|TRBJ1-6
CASSPGGGTPSSYNSPLHF
>TRBV15|TRBJ1-1
CATSRDTANTEAFF
>TRBV6-1|TRBJ1-1
CASNGDSPAFF
>TRBV28|TRBJ2-5
CASSLRQGAGETQYF
>TRBV12-5|TRBJ1-1
CASGLKNTEAFF
>TRBV28|TRBJ2-7
CASSLTRYEQYF
>TRBV9|TRBJ2-5
CASSVGGGPQETQYF
>TRBV7-9|TRBJ1-2
CASSLAGGGGGYTF
>TRBV2|TRBJ2-4
CASSGLRTSKNIQYF
>TRBV7-9|TRBJ2-5
CASSLDPSGTQETQYF
>TRBV28|TRBJ1-1
CASSETVPMNTEACF
>TRBV12-3/TRBV12-4|TRBJ2-7
CASSGLYEQYF
>TRBV27|TRBJ2-7
CASSGQGSLRNEQYF
>TRBV5-1|TRBJ2-2
CASRTGPGTGELFF
>TRBV3-1|TRBJ2-2
CASSPRTAFTGELFF
>TRBV4-2|TRBJ2-1
CASSQDRWQGGNEQFF
>TRBV12-3/TRBV12-4|TRBJ1-1
CASSLGHTEAFF
>TRBV20-1|TRBJ1-5
CSAQDRANQPQHF
>TRBV6-1|TRBJ2-7
CASRGEYPYEQYF
>TRBV7-2|TRBJ2-5
CASSGRTSGSGETQYF
>TRBV6-1|TRBJ1-2
CASSEWDRGNYGYTF
>TRBV19|TRBJ1-1
CASSIHQKQGPDTEAFF
>TRBV6-1|TRBJ2-2
CASPGLAPNTGELFF
>TRBV11-2|TRBJ1-5
CASSLGQPYQPQHF
>TRBV27|TRBJ1-1
CASKIGGGNTEAFF
>TRBV6-5|TRBJ2-7
CASRVPGHLYEQYF
>TRBV7-2|TRBJ2-5
CASSLPSGRAGTQYF
>TRBV12-5|TRBJ1-5
CASGLVPGQGVYSNQPQHF
>TRBV28|TRBJ1-2
CASSLGMARFGYTF
>TRBV10-2|TRBJ2-7
CASRAQAGLAGFYEQYF
>TRBV20-1|TRBJ2-5
CSARGLAGADETQYF
>TRBV6-5|TRBJ1-2
CASTPETGRYGYTF
>TRBV12-3/TRBV12-4|TRBJ2-7
CASSSGSFDEQYF
>TRBV5-1|TRBJ2-2
CASSDAQGPTGELFF
>TRBV6-1|TRBJ2-7
CASTRQSPGAYEQYF
>TRBV6-5|TRBJ2-5
CASKLTGGETQYF
>TRBV19|TRBJ2-5
CASSIVSGGTAQETQYF
>TRBV28|TRBJ1-1
CASSLDWGLNTEAFF
>TRBV6-5|TRBJ1-1
CASSTGRYTEAFF
>TRBV2|TRBJ2-1
CASAWTSGNYEQFF
>TRBV6-4|TRBJ1-5
CASRENTGRPLHF
>TRBV24-1|TRBJ2-5
CATSDLRGSGKETQYF
>TRBV20-1|TRBJ1-2
CSARDGGMGQGFYGYTF
>TRBV30|TRBJ1-1
CAWSVGDLNTEAFF
>TRBV10-3|TRBJ2-7
CATRTTSGSYEQYF
>TRBV7-3|TRBJ2-2
CARTRGLGTSNTGELFF